This T cell receptor beta chain was retrieved from a study of T cell repertoires in cytomegalovirus infection. TCRdb itself ran the reads through MiXCR, one entry per CDR3 protein. Found here are some 120,000 distinct CDR3 sequences, around 30% of them singletons; the top ten hold roughly three fifths. This clonotype has only a few counts. Its antigen remains unknown. The sequence was collected from a human donor in good health (CMV status not recorded). Some clones in this sample may be carry-over from other donors' samples. Here the sequenced sample was CD8+ T cells from cultured PBMCs, taken from culture after CMV antigen stimulation.

The CDR3 nucleotides read TGCGCCAGCAGCCAAGTTGGGGTGACAGGGCAGATGAACAATGAGCAGTTCTTC. Translation: CASSQVGVTGQMNNEQFF. This sequence joins TRBV4-1 and TRBJ2-1; 7 nucleotides match TRBD1. Germline V gives CDR1 MGHRA, CDR2 YSYEKL. The trim removed 1 base at V and 5 bases at J, leaving 14 bases unmatched. CDR3 length equals 18 residues.